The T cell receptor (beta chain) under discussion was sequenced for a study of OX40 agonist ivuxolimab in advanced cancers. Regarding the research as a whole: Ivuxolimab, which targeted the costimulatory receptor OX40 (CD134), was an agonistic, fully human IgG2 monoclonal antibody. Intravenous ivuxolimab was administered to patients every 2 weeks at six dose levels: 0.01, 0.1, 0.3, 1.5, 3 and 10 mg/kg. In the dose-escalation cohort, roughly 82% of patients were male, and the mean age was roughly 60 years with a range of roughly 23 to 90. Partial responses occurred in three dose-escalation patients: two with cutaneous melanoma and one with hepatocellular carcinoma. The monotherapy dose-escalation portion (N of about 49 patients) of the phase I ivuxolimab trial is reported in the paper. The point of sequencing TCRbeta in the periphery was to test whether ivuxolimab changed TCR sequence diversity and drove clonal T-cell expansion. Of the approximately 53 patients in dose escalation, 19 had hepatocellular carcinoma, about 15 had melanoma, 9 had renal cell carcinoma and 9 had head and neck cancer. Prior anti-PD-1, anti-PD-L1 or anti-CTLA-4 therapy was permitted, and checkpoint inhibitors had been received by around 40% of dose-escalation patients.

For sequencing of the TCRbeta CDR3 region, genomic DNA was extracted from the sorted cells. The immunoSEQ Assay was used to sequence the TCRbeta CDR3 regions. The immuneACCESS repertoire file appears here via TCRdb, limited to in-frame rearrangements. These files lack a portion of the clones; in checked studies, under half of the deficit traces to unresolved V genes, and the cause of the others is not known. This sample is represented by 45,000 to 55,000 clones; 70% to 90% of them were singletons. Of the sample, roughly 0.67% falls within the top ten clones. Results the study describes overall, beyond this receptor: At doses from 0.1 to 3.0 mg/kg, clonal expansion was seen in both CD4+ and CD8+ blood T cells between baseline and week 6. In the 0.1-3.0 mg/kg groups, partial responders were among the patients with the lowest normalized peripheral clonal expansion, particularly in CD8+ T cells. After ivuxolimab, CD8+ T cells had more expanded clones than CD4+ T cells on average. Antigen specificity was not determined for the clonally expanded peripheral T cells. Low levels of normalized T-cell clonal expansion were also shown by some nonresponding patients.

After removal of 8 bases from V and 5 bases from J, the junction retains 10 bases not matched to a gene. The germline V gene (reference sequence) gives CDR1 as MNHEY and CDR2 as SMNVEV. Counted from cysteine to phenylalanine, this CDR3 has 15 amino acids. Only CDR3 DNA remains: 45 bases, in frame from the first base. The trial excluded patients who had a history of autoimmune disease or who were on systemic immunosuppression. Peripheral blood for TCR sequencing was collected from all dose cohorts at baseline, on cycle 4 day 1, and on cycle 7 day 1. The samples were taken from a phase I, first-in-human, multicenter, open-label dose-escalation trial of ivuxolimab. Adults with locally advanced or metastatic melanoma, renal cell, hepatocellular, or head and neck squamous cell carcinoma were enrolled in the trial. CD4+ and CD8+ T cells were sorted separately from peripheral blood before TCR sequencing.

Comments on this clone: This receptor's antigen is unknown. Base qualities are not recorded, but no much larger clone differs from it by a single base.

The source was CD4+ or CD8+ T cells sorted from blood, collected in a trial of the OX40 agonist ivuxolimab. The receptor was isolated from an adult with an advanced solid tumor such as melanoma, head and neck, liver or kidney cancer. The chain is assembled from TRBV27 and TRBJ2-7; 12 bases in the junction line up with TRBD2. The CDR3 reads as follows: CASASGLAGINEQYF. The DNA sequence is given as TGTGCCAGCGCCTCAGGACTAGCGGGAATCAACGAGCAGTACTTC.